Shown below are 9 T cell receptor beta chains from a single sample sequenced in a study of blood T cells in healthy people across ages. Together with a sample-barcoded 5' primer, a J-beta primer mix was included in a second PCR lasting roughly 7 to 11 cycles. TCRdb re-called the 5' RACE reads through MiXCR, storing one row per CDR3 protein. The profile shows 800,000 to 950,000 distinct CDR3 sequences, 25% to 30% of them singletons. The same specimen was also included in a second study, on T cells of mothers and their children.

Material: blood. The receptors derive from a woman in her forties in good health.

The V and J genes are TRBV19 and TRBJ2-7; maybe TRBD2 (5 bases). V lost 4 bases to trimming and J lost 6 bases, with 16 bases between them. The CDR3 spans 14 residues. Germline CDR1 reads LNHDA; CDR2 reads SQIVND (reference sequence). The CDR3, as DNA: TGTGCCAGTAGTACGCCGAGGGTTTCTCCCGAGCAGTACTTC. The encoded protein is CASSTPRVSPEQYF. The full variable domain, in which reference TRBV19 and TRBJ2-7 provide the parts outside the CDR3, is DGGITQSPKYLFRKEGQNVTLSCEQNLNHDAMYWYRQDPGQGLRLIYYSQIVNDFQKGDIAEGYSVSREKKESFPLTVTSAQKNPTAFYLCASSTPRVSPEQYFGPGTRLTVT.

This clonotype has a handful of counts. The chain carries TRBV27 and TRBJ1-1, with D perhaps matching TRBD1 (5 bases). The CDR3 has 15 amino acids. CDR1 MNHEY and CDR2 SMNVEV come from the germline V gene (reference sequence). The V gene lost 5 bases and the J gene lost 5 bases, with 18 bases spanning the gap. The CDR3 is CASSTRRGMVTEAFF. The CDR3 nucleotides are TGTGCCAGCAGTACCCGGAGGGGTATGGTGACTGAAGCTTTCTTT.

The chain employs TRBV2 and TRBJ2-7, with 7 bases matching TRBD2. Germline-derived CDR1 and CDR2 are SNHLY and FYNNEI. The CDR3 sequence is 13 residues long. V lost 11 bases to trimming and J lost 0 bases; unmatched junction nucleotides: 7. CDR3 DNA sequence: TGTGCCGCCTCAGCGGGAAGCTCCTACGAGCAGTACTTC. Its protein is CAASAGSSYEQYF.

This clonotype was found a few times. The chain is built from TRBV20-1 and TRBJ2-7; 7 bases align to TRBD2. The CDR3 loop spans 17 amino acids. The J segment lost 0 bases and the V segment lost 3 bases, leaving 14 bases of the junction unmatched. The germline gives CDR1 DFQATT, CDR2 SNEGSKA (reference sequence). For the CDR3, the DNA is TGCAGTGCTAGCGAGGGGCTAGCGGCCTCCTACTCCTACGAGCAGTACTTC. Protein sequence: CSASEGLAASYSYEQYF.

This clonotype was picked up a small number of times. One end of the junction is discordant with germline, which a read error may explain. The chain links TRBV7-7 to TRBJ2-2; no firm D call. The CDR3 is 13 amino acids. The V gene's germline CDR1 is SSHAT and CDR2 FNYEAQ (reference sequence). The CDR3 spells CASSPPLTGELFF. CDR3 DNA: TGTGCTAGCAGTCCCCCTTTAACCGGGGAGCTGTTTTTT.

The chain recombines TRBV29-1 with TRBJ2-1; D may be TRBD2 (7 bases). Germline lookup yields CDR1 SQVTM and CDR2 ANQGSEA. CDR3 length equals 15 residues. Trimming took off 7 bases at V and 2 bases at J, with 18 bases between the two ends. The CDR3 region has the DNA TGCAGCGCTGTAGGGGGGGGCAGCCCCTACAATGAGCAGTTCTTC. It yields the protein CSAVGGGSPYNEQFF.

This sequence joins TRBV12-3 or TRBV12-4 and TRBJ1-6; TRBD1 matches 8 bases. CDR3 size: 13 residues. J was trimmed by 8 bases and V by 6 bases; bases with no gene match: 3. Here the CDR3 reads CASRTGDDSPLHF. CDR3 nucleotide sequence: TGTGCCAGCAGGACAGGGGACGATTCACCCCTCCACTTT.

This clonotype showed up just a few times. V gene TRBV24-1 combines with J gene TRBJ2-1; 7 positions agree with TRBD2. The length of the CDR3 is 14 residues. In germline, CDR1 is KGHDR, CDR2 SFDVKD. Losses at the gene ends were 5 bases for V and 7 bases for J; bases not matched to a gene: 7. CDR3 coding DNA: TGTGCCACCAGTGGATCGGGGGGTAAAAATGAGCAGTTCTTC. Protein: CATSGSGGKNEQFF.

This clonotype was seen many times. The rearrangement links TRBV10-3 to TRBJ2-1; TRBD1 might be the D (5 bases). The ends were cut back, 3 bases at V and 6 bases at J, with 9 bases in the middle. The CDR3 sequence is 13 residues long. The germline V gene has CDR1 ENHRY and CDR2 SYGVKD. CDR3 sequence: CAISEKGVNEQFF. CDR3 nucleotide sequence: TGTGCCATCAGTGAAAAAGGGGTCAATGAGCAGTTCTTC.